This TCR beta chain was documented in a study of T cells in Graves' hyperthyroidism and ophthalmopathy. General study results and limits: In simple terms, a model built on 13 V-J features told ophthalmopathy apart from stable hyperthyroidism.

This CDR3 is 12 amino acids long. From germline, CDR1 is SQVTM and CDR2 ANQGSEA. V was shortened by 0 bases and J by 5 bases, with 7 bases between the two germline ends. Amplification yielded TCR beta CDR3 regions, with RNA transcripts as the source. With the HTBI primer set, the TCR CDR3 went through a first round of RT-PCR. TCRdb processed the multiplex PCR reads anew with MiXCR; each CDR3 protein has one entry. The table includes around 600,000 distinct CDR3 sequences, over 40% detected once. A remark on this clonotype: Its antigen is not identified.

V usage is TRBV29-1 and J usage is TRBJ1-1, with D uncertain. This TCR derives from an adult man with Graves' disease, either hyperthyroidism or ophthalmopathy (not recorded which). The specimen sequenced was peripheral blood or thyroid tissue (not recorded which). CDR3 region: CSVEDGITEAFF. CDR3 DNA: TGCAGCGTTGAAGATGGGATTACTGAAGCTTTCTTT. Full variable domain (remainder filled in from reference TRBV29-1 and TRBJ1-1): SAVISQKPSRDICQRGTSLTIQCQVDSQVTMMFWYRQQPGQSLTLIATANQGSEATYESGFVIDKFPISRPNLTFSTLTVSNMSPEDSSIYLCSVEDGITEAFFGQGTRLTVV.